The 32 T cell receptor beta chains given below trace back to one sample, sequenced in a study of blood T cells in healthy people across ages (dated by TCRdb to the mid-2010s). Library generation was performed with 5' RACE. Data came from an Illumina HiSeq 2500. A second PCR of roughly 6 to 12 cycles was run with a J-beta primer mix and a sample-barcoded 5' primer. TCRdb reprocessed the public reads (quality trimming at Q25 with fastp, clone calling with MiXCR) and kept in-frame beta chains. CDR3 protein duplicates are merged, each entry listing the most common genes and DNA. This sample comprises around 1,000,000 distinct CDR3 sequences, about 23% of them detected only once. Jointly, the top ten make up approximately 0.79% of the sample. Separately, the same data were catalogued under a study of T cells of mothers and their children.

Material: blood. All receptors derive from a girl between 2 and 10 years old in good health.

This rearrangement joins TRBV29-1 to TRBJ2-5; 16 bases agree with TRBD2. V shed 5 bases, J shed 4 bases, and the junction held 7 bases outside the gene matches. Germline lookup yields CDR1 SQVTM and CDR2 ANQGSEA. The CDR3 has 16 residues. The CDR3 sequence: CSVPGTSGREGETQYF. The DNA of the CDR3 is TGCAGCGTTCCGGGGACTAGCGGGAGGGAGGGAGAGACCCAGTACTTC.

CDR3 in amino acids: CASSYARQGWETQYF. The CDR3 DNA sequence: TGTGCCAGCAGTTACGCGCGACAGGGGTGGGAGACCCAGTACTTC. V usage is TRBV6-5 and J usage is TRBJ2-5, with 8 bases that match TRBD1. V gave up 2 bases and J gave up 5 bases; unmatched junction bases: 7. Germline-derived CDR1 and CDR2 are MNHEY and SVGAGI. The CDR3 runs 15 residues.

This clonotype showed up just a few times. The rearrangement joins TRBV4-1 to TRBJ2-2; possibly TRBD1 for D (6 bases). V lost 0 bases to trimming and J lost 0 bases, with 11 bases between them. This CDR3 comprises 17 residues. Germline V lookup: CDR1 MGHRA, CDR2 YSYEKL. This CDR3 reads CASSQDRGSTNTGELFF. In DNA form, the CDR3 reads TGCGCCAGCAGCCAAGATAGGGGGTCTACGAACACCGGGGAGCTGTTTTTT.

The chain joins TRBV5-1 to TRBJ2-1, with D possibly matching TRBD2 (5 bases). CDR1 and CDR2 (germline): SGHRS, YFSETQ. Trimming removed 4 bases at V and 5 bases at J, with 7 bases between. The CDR3 covers 12 residues. CDR3: CASSDYNNEQFF. The CDR3 region has the DNA TGCGCCAGCAGCGACTATAACAATGAGCAGTTCTTC.

J is TRBJ2-7 and V is TRBV7-9, with no clear D. V was trimmed by 5 bases and J by 1 base, leaving 12 bases between them. Germline V gene lookup returns CDR1 SEHNR and CDR2 FQNEAQ (reference sequence). This CDR3 region has 14 residues. In DNA form, the CDR3 reads TGTGCCAGCAGCCTAAACTCCCCTTCCTACGAGCAGTACTTC. This codes for CASSLNSPSYEQYF.

This clonotype turned up a few times. The chain employs TRBV28 and TRBJ1-2, with 7 bases aligning to TRBD1. This CDR3 region has 13 residues. After removal of 8 bases from V and 8 bases from J, the junction contained 11 bases not matched to a gene. Germline CDR1 and CDR2: MDHEN and SYDVKM. The CDR3 is CASQGMTGNGYTF. CDR3 DNA sequence: TGTGCCAGCCAGGGGATGACAGGGAACGGCTACACCTTC.

This clonotype has ten or more counts. The rearrangement joins TRBV29-1 to TRBJ1-2, with 9 bases identical to TRBD1. In germline, CDR1 is SQVTM, CDR2 ANQGSEA. This CDR3 contains 15 residues. The trim removed 3 bases at V and 6 bases at J, leaving 11 bases unmatched. The CDR3 loop reads CSVESFGTGMDGYTF. As DNA, the CDR3 is TGCAGCGTTGAGAGTTTTGGGACAGGGATGGATGGCTACACCTTC.

The chain combines TRBV20-1 with TRBJ2-3, with TRBD2 identical over 8 bases. CDR1 and CDR2 (germline): DFQATT, SNEGSKA (reference sequence). This CDR3 region has 16 residues. The trim removed 2 bases at V and 5 bases at J, leaving 12 bases unmatched. In nucleotides, the CDR3 is TGCAGTGCTAGAACAGTCAGACGGGGGGGCGGAGATACGCAGTATTTT. Its translation: CSARTVRRGGGDTQYF.

The J gene is TRBJ1-1, the V gene TRBV29-1; TRBD1 might be the D (6 bases). Trimming stripped 6 bases from V and 0 bases from J, with 14 bases between. Germline-derived CDR1 and CDR2 are SQVTM and ANQGSEA. This CDR3 is 14 amino acids long. CDR3 in DNA: TGCAGCGTCTACCGCAGGGGCATGAACACTGAAGCTTTCTTT. The encoded protein is CSVYRRGMNTEAFF.

This chain uses TRBV12-3 or TRBV12-4 with TRBJ2-5, with 13 bases that match TRBD2. J was trimmed by 3 bases and V by 6 bases; bases with no gene match: 7. This CDR3 has 16 amino acids. The CDR3 loop reads CASSSGLAGFEETQYF. In DNA, the CDR3 is TGTGCCAGCAGCTCGGGACTAGCGGGATTCGAAGAGACCCAGTACTTC.

The chain couples TRBV28 to TRBJ2-3, with TRBD1 identical over 7 bases. J gave up 1 base and V 7 bases, and 11 bases lay outside the gene matches. Germline CDR1 and CDR2: MDHEN and SYDVKM. The CDR3 loop spans 16 amino acids. The CDR3 DNA is TGTGCCAGCACACCAGAAAACAGGGGAGGCACAGATACGCAGTATTTT. It codes for CASTPENRGGTDTQYF.

This clonotype was counted a few times. The chain joins TRBV4-3 to TRBJ1-1; D might be TRBD1 (5 bases). The CDR3 runs 14 residues. Trimming cost V 4 bases and J 5 bases, with 14 bases left between them. CDR1 is LGHNA, CDR2 YSLEER, per germline. Here the CDR3 DNA reads TGCGCCAGCAGCCGTTCGTTGGGGCTTACTGAAGCTTTCTTT. Translated, it gives CASSRSLGLTEAFF.

The chain links TRBV4-2 to TRBJ2-5; D is undetermined. V dropped 5 bases and J dropped 3 bases, with 16 bases sitting between them. This CDR3 is built from 15 residues. Per germline, CDR1 LGHNA and CDR2 YNFKEQ. CDR3 nucleotide sequence: TGTGCCAGCAGCATCCGGGCCGATTGGAAAGAGACCCAGTACTTC. Amino acids: CASSIRADWKETQYF.

The chain is built from TRBV7-9 and TRBJ2-2; D not resolved. The CDR3 runs 13 residues. The V gene's germline CDR1 is SEHNR and CDR2 FQNEAQ (reference sequence). Trimming left V 3 bases short and J 4 bases short, with 6 bases between. The CDR3 nucleotides read TGTGCCAGCAGCTTCCGGATCACCGGGGAGCTGTTTTTT. Encoded protein: CASSFRITGELFF. The whole variable domain, filled in from reference TRBV7-9 and TRBJ2-2, reads DTGVSQNPRHKITKRGQNVTFRCDPISEHNRLYWYRQTLGQGPEFLTYFQNEAQLEKSRLLSDRFSAERPKGSFSTLEIQRTEQGDSAMYLCASSFRITGELFFGEGSRLTVL.

A few counts support this clonotype. This chain joins TRBV5-1 and TRBJ2-4; 7 nucleotides align to TRBD1. CDR1 is SGHRS and CDR2 is YFSETQ in the germline V gene. The CDR3 is 16 amino acids. V dropped 4 bases and J dropped 0; count of bases not matched to a gene: 7. CDR3 nucleotide sequence: TGCGCCAGCAGCCAAGGGGGCGAGGAAGCCAAAAACATTCAGTACTTC. This sequence encodes CASSQGGEEAKNIQYF.

In the case of this clonotype: A read error may account for a junction end that differs from germline. The gene calls are TRBV9 and TRBJ2-1, with D possibly matching TRBD1 (8 bases). Germline CDR1 is SGDLS and CDR2 is YYNGEE. This CDR3 is 16 amino acids long. CDR3 DNA: TGTGCCAGCAGCGCCCGGGGGGACAGGTCCTCCAATGAGCAGTTCTTC. Its translation is CASSARGDRSSNEQFF.

The genes are TRBV11-3 and TRBJ1-2; no clear D gene. CDR3 length: 12 residues. The ends were cut back, 3 bases at V and 5 bases at J, with 7 bases in the middle. CDR1 and CDR2 (germline): SGHNT, YENEEA. The chain's CDR3 is CASSFIGYGYTF. CDR3 nucleotide sequence: TGTGCCAGCAGCTTTATCGGGTATGGCTACACCTTC.

This CDR3 is CSVVSGGSDTQYF. CDR3 nucleotide sequence: TGCAGCGTCGTGTCGGGGGGATCAGATACGCAGTATTTT. The chain employs TRBV29-1 and TRBJ2-3; TRBD2 agrees at 7 bases. After removal of 6 bases from V and 4 bases from J, the junction contained 7 bases not matched to a gene. The germline gives CDR1 SQVTM, CDR2 ANQGSEA. The CDR3 has 13 amino acids.

This clonotype has only a few counts. The gene calls are TRBV27 and TRBJ2-5; D remains unclear. TRBJ2-1 explains the end of the DNA better; the J call may be wrong. Germline lookup yields CDR1 MNHEY and CDR2 SMNVEV (reference sequence). CDR3 length: 14 residues. Here the CDR3 DNA reads TGTGCCAGCAGTTCACTCGAAGTATCCAATGAGCAGTTCTTC. This sequence encodes CASSSLEVSNEQFF.

The chain employs TRBV28 and TRBJ2-2; D is ambiguous. The CDR3 spans 13 residues. The V end was cut by 6 bases, the J end by 3 bases, with 8 bases between. Germline values: CDR1 MDHEN, CDR2 SYDVKM. The CDR3 loop reads CASSFIHTGELFF. In DNA, the CDR3 is TGTGCCAGCAGCTTTATACACACCGGGGAGCTGTTTTTT.

The chain combines TRBV11-3 with TRBJ2-3; TRBD2 aligns across 9 bases. V gave up 8 bases and J gave up 4 bases; unmatched junction bases: 7. The CDR3 extends over 14 amino acids. CDR1 is SGHNT and CDR2 is YENEEA in the germline V gene. The CDR3 coding sequence is TGTGCCAGCCAGGAGACTAGCGGATCAGATACGCAGTATTTT. As protein: CASQETSGSDTQYF.

V and J are TRBV9 and TRBJ2-7; the D gene is possibly TRBD2 (6 bases). The CDR3 has 15 amino acids. Germline V gives CDR1 SGDLS, CDR2 YYNGEE. The V end lost 4 bases, the J end lost 4 bases, and 18 bases lay between the germline ends. In nucleotides, the CDR3 is TGTGCCAGCAGCAGCGGGCACGATGGGAGGTACGAGCAGTACTTC. Protein: CASSSGHDGRYEQYF.

This clonotype was counted only a few times. The CDR3 DNA sequence: TGTGCCAGCAGCACTGCGCAGGGATACAATGAGCAGTTCTTC. Translated, it gives CASSTAQGYNEQFF. The chain has TRBV5-5 and TRBJ2-1; D might be TRBD1 (5 bases). V was clipped by 4 bases and J by 4 bases, with 12 bases between them. CDR1 is SGHKS and CDR2 is YYEKEE in the germline V gene (reference sequence). This CDR3 has 14 residues.

In nucleotides, the CDR3 is TGTGCCACCAGTGAGTCTCGGCTAGTTGGGACAGATACGCAGTATTTT. Translation gives CATSESRLVGTDTQYF. The V gene is TRBV24-1, the J gene TRBJ2-3; D is undetermined. Trimming cost V 4 bases and J 3 bases, with 16 bases left between them. This CDR3 has 16 amino acids. Germline CDR1 and CDR2: KGHDR and SFDVKD.

The CDR3 reads CASTTGGAGYGYTF. The CDR3 region has the DNA TGTGCCAGCACCACAGGGGGCGCCGGCTATGGCTACACCTTC. V and J are TRBV7-9 and TRBJ1-2; 9 bases are shared with TRBD1. Germline CDR1 and CDR2: SEHNR and FQNEAQ (reference sequence). The CDR3 covers 14 residues. V lost 7 bases, J lost 4 bases, and 7 bases stayed unmatched.

V and J are TRBV7-9 and TRBJ2-7; D uncertain. The CDR3 sequence is 15 residues long. CDR1 is SEHNR, CDR2 FQNEAQ, per germline (reference sequence). V dropped 3 bases and J dropped 2 bases, with 14 bases sitting between them. The CDR3 spells CASSFVRGFPYEQYF. DNA for the CDR3: TGTGCCAGCAGCTTCGTTCGTGGGTTCCCCTACGAGCAGTACTTC.

In this sample, this clonotype turned up a few times. DNA of the CDR3: TGTGCCAGCAGTTTTTTACGAGGTTGGGACACTGAAGCTTTCTTT. Amino acid sequence: CASSFLRGWDTEAFF. The chain uses TRBV28 and TRBJ1-1; D is undetermined. Germline V gene sequence: CDR1 MDHEN, CDR2 SYDVKM. The CDR3 runs 15 residues. V lost 3 bases to trimming and J lost 3 bases, with 14 bases between them. The full variable domain, rest sourced from reference TRBV28 and TRBJ1-1, is DVKVTQSSRYLVKRTGEKVFLECVQDMDHENMFWYRQDPGLGLRLIYFSYDVKMKEKGDIPEGYSVSREKKERFSLILESASTNQTSMYLCASSFLRGWDTEAFFGQGTRLTVV.

The chain carries TRBV12-3 or TRBV12-4 and TRBJ1-1; 7 bases line up with TRBD1. The trim removed 6 bases at V and 8 bases at J, leaving 9 bases unmatched. This CDR3 has 13 residues. CDR3 nucleotide sequence: TGTGCCAGCAGCATGAACAGGGGTACAGAAGCTTTCTTT. This encodes CASSMNRGTEAFF.

The V and J genes are TRBV29-1 and TRBJ2-7; 7 bases match TRBD1. There are 13 residues in the CDR3. Germline-derived CDR1 and CDR2 are SQVTM and ANQGSEA. J was trimmed by 7 bases and V by 4 bases; bases with no gene match: 10. DNA of the CDR3: TGCAGCGTTGTGACAGGGTATGTGGGAGAGCAGTACTTC. Translating gives CSVVTGYVGEQYF.

J is TRBJ1-4 and V is TRBV6-1; 9 nucleotides agree with TRBD1. The ends lost 0 bases at V and 5 bases at J; junction bases unmatched: 4. Germline CDR1 reads MNHNS; CDR2 reads SASEGT. The CDR3 sequence is 16 residues long. For the CDR3, the DNA is TGTGCCAGCAGTGAAGCACGCGGACAGGGGAATGAAAAACTGTTTTTT. Translation gives CASSEARGQGNEKLFF.

This chain uses TRBV7-2 with TRBJ1-3, with 8 bases aligning to TRBD1. The germline V gene encodes CDR1 SGHTA and CDR2 FQGNSA. The CDR3 is 16 amino acids. The trim removed 3 bases at V and 2 bases at J, leaving 6 bases unmatched. CDR3: CASSLPLTGAGNTIYF. The CDR3 DNA reads as TGTGCCAGCAGCTTGCCGCTGACAGGGGCTGGAAACACCATATATTTT.

The DNA for the CDR3 is TGTGCCACCAGTGATTCGGTCAGGACTAGCGGATACAATGAGCAGTTCTTC. It is translated as CATSDSVRTSGYNEQFF. The rearrangement joins TRBV24-1 to TRBJ2-1; TRBD2 matches at 10 bases. V dropped 2 bases and J dropped 4; count of bases not matched to a gene: 7. CDR1 is KGHDR and CDR2 is SFDVKD in the germline V gene. This CDR3 contains 17 residues.